These 9 T cell receptor beta chains originate from one sample sequenced in a study of T cell responses to AZD1222 COVID-19 vaccine. The protocol was immunoSEQ multiplex PCR, while the TCRdb copy is restricted to in-frame clones and leaves out a portion. The sample consists of about 85,000 clones, roughly 90% of them appearing once. The input for sequencing was peripheral blood, taken on day 0 of AZD1222 vaccination. The receptors come from an adult in good health.

In DNA form, the CDR3 reads TGTGCCAGCTTTGACAGGGGTTCCAACGTCCTGACTTTC. Amino acids: CASFDRGSNVLTF. The gene calls are TRBV6-5 and TRBJ2-6, with TRBD1 matching over 8 bases. The CDR3 runs to 13 residues. Trimming took 8 bases from V and 8 from J; bases not matched to a gene: 5. The germline V gene has CDR1 MNHEY and CDR2 SVGAGI.

This chain links TRBV9 with TRBJ2-1, with D possibly being TRBD1 (6 bases). The CDR3 is 16 residues long. CDR1 is SGDLS and CDR2 is YYNGEE in the germline V gene. Between the trimmed V and J ends, which lost 0 bases and 3 bases, there was a span of 13 bases. The CDR3 spells CASSVAGTRIYNEQFF. The CDR3 DNA reads TGTGCCAGCAGCGTAGCTGGGACACGGATCTACAATGAGCAGTTCTTC. Supplemented by reference TRBV9 and TRBJ2-1, the full variable domain reads DSGVTQTPKHLITATGQRVTLRCSPRSGDLSVYWYQQSLDQGLQFLIQYYNGEERAKGNILERFSAQQFPDLHSELNLSSLELGDSALYFCASSVAGTRIYNEQFFGPGTRLTVL.

V gene TRBV15 combines with J gene TRBJ1-4; D gene unclear. V lost 0 bases to trimming and J lost 3 bases, with 11 bases between them. Germline V gene lookup returns CDR1 LNHNV and CDR2 YYDKDF (reference sequence). This CDR3 comprises 16 residues. The CDR3 DNA is TGTGCCACCAGCAGAGAAGGAGGAGGGTCTAATGAAAAACTGTTTTTT. Translated, it gives CATSREGGGSNEKLFF.

The chain links TRBV9 to TRBJ2-3; D unclear. Germline V lookup: CDR1 SGDLS, CDR2 YYNGEE. The CDR3 sequence is 15 residues long. V dropped 0 bases and J dropped 5 bases, with 13 bases sitting between them. The CDR3: CASSVGGGRQDTQYF. In nucleotides, the CDR3 is TGTGCCAGCAGCGTAGGAGGCGGCCGCCAAGATACGCAGTATTTT.

The chain couples TRBV19 to TRBJ1-6; D may be TRBD1 (5 bases). Germline V gene lookup returns CDR1 LNHDA and CDR2 SQIVND (reference sequence). The CDR3 runs 16 residues. V lost 4 bases, J lost 5 bases, and 15 bases lay in between. The CDR3 loop is CASSSLDSPDNSPLHF. The CDR3 bases are TGTGCCAGTAGTAGCCTTGACAGCCCAGATAATTCACCCCTCCACTTT.

This sequence joins TRBV7-3 and TRBJ1-4; no firm D call. The CDR3 has 16 amino acids. Germline V lookup: CDR1 SGHTA, CDR2 FQGTGA. V gave up 5 bases and J gave up 3 bases, with 16 bases separating them. Here the CDR3 DNA reads TGTGCCAGCAGCCCACAATTGGTCGAGGCTAATGAAAAACTGTTTTTT. Its protein product is CASSPQLVEANEKLFF.

CDR3 sequence reads: CAITPSGVDGDTQYF. Here the CDR3 DNA reads TGTGCCATCACTCCTAGCGGGGTGGATGGCGATACGCAGTATTTT. This sequence joins TRBV10-3 and TRBJ2-3; 9 nucleotides agree with TRBD2. The trim removed 7 bases at V and 6 bases at J, leaving 11 bases unmatched. The CDR3 totals 15 residues. Germline-derived CDR1 and CDR2 are ENHRY and SYGVKD.

The J gene is TRBJ2-2, the V gene TRBV7-2; 13 nucleotides align to TRBD2. Germline V gives CDR1 SGHTA, CDR2 FQGNSA. The ends lost 4 bases at V and 7 bases at J; junction bases unmatched: 6. CDR3 length: 16 residues. DNA for the CDR3: TGTGCCAGCAGCTCTCGACTAGCGGGAGGCGGCGGGGAGCTGTTTTTT. This sequence encodes CASSSRLAGGGGELFF.

J is TRBJ2-2 and V is TRBV5-1, with 15 bases fitting TRBD2. CDR3 length: 18 residues. The germline V gene has CDR1 SGHRS and CDR2 YFSETQ. V was pared by 5 bases and J by 4 bases, with 9 bases of the junction left unmatched. The CDR3 region is CASSPGLAGGPGTGELFF. CDR3 DNA: TGCGCCAGCAGTCCCGGACTAGCGGGAGGGCCCGGCACCGGGGAGCTGTTTTTT.